The source of this T cell receptor (beta chain) is a study of T-cell reconstitution after alpha-beta-depleted transplantation in children (dated by TCRdb to between 2015 and 2016). About the study as a whole: T-cell immune reconstitution after TCRalphabeta/CD19-depleted allogeneic hematopoietic cell transplantation in children was quantitatively tracked in the study by means of TCR repertoire profiling.

Including cysteine and phenylalanine, the CDR3 has 15 amino acids. Just CDR3 DNA is preserved here, 45 bases in frame from base 1. For this chain, trimming is 6 bases at the V end and 2 bases at the J end, and the number of junction bases without a gene match is 6. Library method: PCR. For sequencing, an Illumina HiSeq 2500 was employed. TCR library preparation used molecular barcoding, with unique molecular identifiers applied to normalize quantification of the TCRbeta repertoire. TCRdb reprocessed the public reads (quality trimming at Q25 with fastp, clone calling with MiXCR) and kept in-frame beta chains. Each entry is one CDR3 protein sequence, shown with its most common DNA and genes. The sample includes 230,000 or so distinct CDR3 sequences, with 9.7% observed a single time. The ten top clones hold over 4.5% of the sample. This clonotype was counted ten times or more. It has no known antigen specificity. The sample holds no much larger clone one base away, and base qualities are not on file.

The TCR sequence derives from a human donor who donated a stem cell graft to a child with SCID. This specimen consisted of PBMCs from the stem cell graft donor, obtained from the stem cell graft. The sequence joins TRBV12-3 or TRBV12-4 to TRBJ2-5; 10 middle bases align to TRBD2. The encoded CDR3 is CASSPAGGPQETQYF. The nucleotide sequence reads TGTGCCAGCAGCCCAGCGGGGGGGCCTCAAGAGACCCAGTACTTC.